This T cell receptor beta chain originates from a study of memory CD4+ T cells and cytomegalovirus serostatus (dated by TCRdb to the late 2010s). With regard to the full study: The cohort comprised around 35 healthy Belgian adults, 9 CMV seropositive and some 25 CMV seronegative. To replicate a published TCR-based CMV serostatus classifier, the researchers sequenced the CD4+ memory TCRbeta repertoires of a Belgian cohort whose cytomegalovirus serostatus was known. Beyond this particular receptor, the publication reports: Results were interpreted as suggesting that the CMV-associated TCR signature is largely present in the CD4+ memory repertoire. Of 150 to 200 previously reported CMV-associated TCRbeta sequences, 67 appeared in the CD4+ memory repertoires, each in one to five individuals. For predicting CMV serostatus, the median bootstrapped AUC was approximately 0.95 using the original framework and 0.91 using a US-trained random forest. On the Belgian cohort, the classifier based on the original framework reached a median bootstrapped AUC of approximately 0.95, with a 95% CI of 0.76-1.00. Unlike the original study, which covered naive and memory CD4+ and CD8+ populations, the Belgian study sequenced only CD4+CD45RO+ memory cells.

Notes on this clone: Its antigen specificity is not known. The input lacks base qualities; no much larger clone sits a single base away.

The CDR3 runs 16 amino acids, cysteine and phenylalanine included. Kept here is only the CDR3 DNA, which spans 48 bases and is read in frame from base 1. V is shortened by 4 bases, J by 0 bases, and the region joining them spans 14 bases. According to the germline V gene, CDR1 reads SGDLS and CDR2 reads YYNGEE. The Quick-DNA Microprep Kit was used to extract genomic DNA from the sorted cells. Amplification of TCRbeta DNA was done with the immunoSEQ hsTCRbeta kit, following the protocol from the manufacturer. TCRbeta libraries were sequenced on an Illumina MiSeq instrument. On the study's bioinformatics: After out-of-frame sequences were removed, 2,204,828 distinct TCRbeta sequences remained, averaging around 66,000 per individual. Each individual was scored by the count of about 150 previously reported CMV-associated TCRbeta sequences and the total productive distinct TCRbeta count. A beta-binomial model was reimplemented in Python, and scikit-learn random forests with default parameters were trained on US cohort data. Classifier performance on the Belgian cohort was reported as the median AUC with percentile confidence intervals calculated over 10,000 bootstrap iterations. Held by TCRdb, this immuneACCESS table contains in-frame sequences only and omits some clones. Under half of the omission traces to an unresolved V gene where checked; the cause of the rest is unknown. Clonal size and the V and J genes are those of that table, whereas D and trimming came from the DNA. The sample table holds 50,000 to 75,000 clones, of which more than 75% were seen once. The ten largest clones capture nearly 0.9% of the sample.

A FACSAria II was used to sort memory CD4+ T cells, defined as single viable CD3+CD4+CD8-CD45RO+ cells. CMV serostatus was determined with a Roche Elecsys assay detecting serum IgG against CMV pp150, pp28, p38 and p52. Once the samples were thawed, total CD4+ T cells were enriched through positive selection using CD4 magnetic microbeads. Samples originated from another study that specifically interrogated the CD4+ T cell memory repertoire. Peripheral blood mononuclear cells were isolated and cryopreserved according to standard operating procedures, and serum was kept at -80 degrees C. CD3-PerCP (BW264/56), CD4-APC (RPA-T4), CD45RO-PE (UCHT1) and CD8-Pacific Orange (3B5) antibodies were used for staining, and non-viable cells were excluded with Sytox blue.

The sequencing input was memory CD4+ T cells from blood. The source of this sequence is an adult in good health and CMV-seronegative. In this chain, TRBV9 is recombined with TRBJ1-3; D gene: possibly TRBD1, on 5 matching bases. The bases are TGTGCCAGCAGCCCTCGAGGGGTCCTCTCTGGAAACACCATATATTTT. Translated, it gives CASSPRGVLSGNTIYF.